Listed below are T cell receptor beta chains from one sample, sequenced in a study of blood T cell repertoires in COVID-19. Clones were sequenced by immunoSEQ multiplex PCR, and TCRdb holds only the in-frame ones, with some missing. The table lists about 230,000 clones, approximately 84% of them singletons. The sequenced sample was peripheral blood. These receptor sequences come from a woman of 80 years or more with acute or convalescent COVID-19. The CDR3 runs from the conserved cysteine through the conserved F or W. D genes are given only for firm matches. Part of the rows lack a size; the others show once, few, many or a class for expanded clones.

size	V	D	J	CDR3
once	TRBV5-1	TRBD1	TRBJ1-4	CASSPGQVATNEKLFF
few	TRBV7-6	-	TRBJ2-3	CASSLVQTAFLDTQYF
-	TRBV6-1	-	TRBJ2-7	CASSEQGWLNEQYF
few	TRBV6-4	-	TRBJ2-2	CASSHTPGELFF
few	TRBV7-3	TRBD2	TRBJ2-1	CASSLTPAGGTNEQFF
-	TRBV3-1/TRBV3-2	-	TRBJ2-1	CASSSGSWTYNEQFF
once	TRBV7-9	TRBD1	TRBJ1-1	CASSPQDRADTEAFF
once	TRBV11-3	-	TRBJ2-5	CASSLSGWTAQETQYF
-	TRBV6-6	TRBD2	TRBJ2-7	CASSTGTSGRGQYF
few	TRBV29-1	TRBD1	TRBJ1-1	CSVSLQGNGEFGRTEAFF
-	TRBV28	-	TRBJ1-6	CASSPLNSPLHF
few	TRBV6-5	-	TRBJ1-2	CATAGNYGYTF
-	TRBV5-1	TRBD2	TRBJ2-5	CASSLDPTSRETQYF
-	TRBV15	-	TRBJ1-4	CATSSMGRQAKGEKLFF
-	TRBV19	TRBD2	TRBJ2-5	CASRLAGAQETQYF
-	TRBV6-6	-	TRBJ1-2	CASTYGQDYGYTF
few	TRBV21-1	-	TRBJ1-4	CASSKAQGRVEKLFF
-	TRBV5-1	-	TRBJ2-5	CASSLERRGSIETQYF
-	TRBV18	TRBD1	TRBJ1-2	CASSPRDSHGYTF
once	TRBV6-5	TRBD1	TRBJ1-2	CASVSGTGVSGYTF
few	TRBV7-2	-	TRBJ2-2	CASSTSSANTGELFF
-	TRBV6-5	-	TRBJ1-3	CASSYGRAYAGNTIYF
-	TRBV18	TRBD2	TRBJ2-3	CASSPGSGSGGPLVDTQYF
-	TRBV9	-	TRBJ1-2	CASSATGQGYGYTF
-	TRBV6-5	TRBD2	TRBJ2-1	CASRELAGLYNEQFF
once	TRBV19	TRBD1	TRBJ2-5	CASSTGQRAWAQYF
once	TRBV25-1	TRBD2	TRBJ2-1	CASSEDGRGYNEQFF
-	TRBV5-4	-	TRBJ2-1	CASSLGANNEQFF
-	TRBV3-1/TRBV3-2	TRBD2	TRBJ2-5	CASSPSGGEETQYF
-	TRBV12-3/TRBV12-4	-	TRBJ1-1	CAGGGLTDTEAFF
-	TRBV6-5	-	TRBJ1-1	CASSYPRNEMNTEAFF
few	TRBV9	TRBD1	TRBJ1-4	CASSAVQGAKEKLFF
-	TRBV3-1/TRBV3-2	TRBD2	TRBJ2-3	CASSPGGLGTDTQYF
-	TRBV7-2	-	TRBJ2-5	CASSSMGGPETQYF
-	TRBV2	TRBD2	TRBJ2-6	CASSMTSGRANVLTF
-	TRBV18	-	TRBJ1-3	CASSERQVPGNTIYF
-	TRBV27	-	TRBJ2-6	CASSWGGGMGGGANVLTF
-	TRBV6-6	TRBD1	TRBJ1-1	CASSYGGQGRTEAFF
-	TRBV6-6	TRBD1	TRBJ2-7	CASSYSQGFYEQYF
-	TRBV12-5	-	TRBJ1-5	CASTQGSNQPQHF
-	TRBV7-8	-	TRBJ1-2	CASSLAYTPRGGAVGNYGYTF
-	TRBV2	TRBD1	TRBJ1-5	CASRPSGGAGNQPQHF
-	TRBV5-4	-	TRBJ1-5	CASSLGGVGDQPQHF
-	TRBV19	-	TRBJ1-1	CASSIRDMINTEAFF
-	TRBV6-5	-	TRBJ1-6	CASSRTVRGGSPLHF
-	TRBV15	TRBD2	TRBJ2-4	CATSSRTSGRAGAKNIQYF
-	TRBV30	-	TRBJ2-3	CASPARDIADTQYF
-	TRBV9	-	TRBJ2-1	CASSVAGSYNEQFF